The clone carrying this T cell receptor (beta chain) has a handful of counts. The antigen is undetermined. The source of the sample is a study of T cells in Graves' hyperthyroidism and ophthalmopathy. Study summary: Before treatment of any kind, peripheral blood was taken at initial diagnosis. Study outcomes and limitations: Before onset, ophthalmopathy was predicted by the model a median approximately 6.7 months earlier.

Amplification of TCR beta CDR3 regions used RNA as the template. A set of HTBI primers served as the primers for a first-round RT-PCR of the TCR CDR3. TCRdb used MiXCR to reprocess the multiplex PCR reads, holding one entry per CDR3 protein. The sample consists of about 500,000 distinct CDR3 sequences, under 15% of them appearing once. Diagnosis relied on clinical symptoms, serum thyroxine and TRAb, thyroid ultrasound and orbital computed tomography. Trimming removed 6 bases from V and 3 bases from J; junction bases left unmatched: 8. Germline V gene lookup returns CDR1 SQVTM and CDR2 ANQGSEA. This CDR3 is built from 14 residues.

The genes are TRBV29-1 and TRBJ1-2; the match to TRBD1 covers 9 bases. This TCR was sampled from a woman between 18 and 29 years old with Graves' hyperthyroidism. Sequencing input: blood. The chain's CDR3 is CSVDSRDRDYGYTF. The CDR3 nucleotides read TGCAGCGTCGACTCCCGGGACAGGGACTATGGCTACACCTTC. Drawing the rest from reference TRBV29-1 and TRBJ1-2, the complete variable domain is SAVISQKPSRDICQRGTSLTIQCQVDSQVTMMFWYRQQPGQSLTLIATANQGSEATYESGFVIDKFPISRPNLTFSTLTVSNMSPEDSSIYLCSVDSRDRDYGYTFGSGTRLTVV.